Presented here are 14 T cell receptor beta chains from one specimen sequenced in a study of shared clonotypes between healthy human individuals. Profiling relied on immunoSEQ multiplex PCR, and the TCRdb table lists in-frame clones only, not all of them. The top ten clones hold about 0.36% of a sample with roughly 2.2 million clones, about 90% of them seen once. The sample comprised naive CD4+ T cells from PBMCs. Subset defined: CD45RA+ positively selected. The receptors shown here come from a man younger than 30 in good health. Some clones in this sample may be carry-over from other donors' samples.

The chain links TRBV28 to TRBJ1-4; D is undetermined. There are 14 residues in the CDR3. From germline, CDR1 is MDHEN and CDR2 SYDVKM. V dropped 1 base and J dropped 6 bases, with 9 bases sitting between them. CDR3 in amino acids: CASSLFGPDEKLFF. CDR3 nucleotide sequence: TGTGCCAGCAGTTTATTCGGACCGGATGAAAAACTGTTTTTT.

The chain recombines TRBV7-3 with TRBJ2-3, with D unresolved. Germline loops: CDR1 SGHTA, CDR2 FQGTGA. The CDR3 runs to 15 residues. The ends were cut back, 2 bases at V and 3 bases at J, with 12 bases in the middle. CDR3 nucleotide sequence: TGTGCCAGCAGCTTATACGGGCCCTATACAGATACGCAGTATTTT. This translates into CASSLYGPYTDTQYF.

The V and J genes are TRBV9 and TRBJ1-4; D might be TRBD1 (5 bases). Germline V lookup: CDR1 SGDLS, CDR2 YYNGEE. The V and J ends lost 4 bases and 7 bases respectively, with 17 bases between them. This CDR3 has 15 residues. CDR3 loop: CASSPRAAGGEKLFF. The CDR3 DNA is TGTGCCAGCAGCCCTCGCGCCGCTGGGGGTGAAAAACTGTTTTTT.

V usage is TRBV4-3 and J usage is TRBJ2-3, with D perhaps matching TRBD1 or TRBD2 (5 bases each). Germline V CDR1 and CDR2: LGHNA, YSLEER. CDR3 length: 16 residues. Trimming pared 2 bases from V and 6 bases from J, leaving 18 bases between. CDR3 sequence: CASSQMWDRSGDTQYF. The CDR3 DNA follows: TGCGCCAGCAGCCAAATGTGGGACCGCAGTGGCGATACGCAGTATTTT.

The chain is built from TRBV10-3 and TRBJ2-5; a weak D match, TRBD2 (6 bases). Trimming removed 2 bases from V and 9 bases from J, with 19 bases in between. Per the germline V gene, CDR1 is ENHRY and CDR2 is SYGVKD. The CDR3 spans 15 residues. The CDR3 nucleotides are TGTGCCATCAGTGAGCCTAGTGGGACGGGGGAAGCCCAGTACTTC. As protein: CAISEPSGTGEAQYF.

J is TRBJ1-5 and V is TRBV29-1; D possibly corresponds to TRBD1 (6 bases). Trimming removed 3 bases from V and 6 bases from J, with 12 bases in between. This CDR3 spans 13 amino acids. Germline V gene sequence: CDR1 SQVTM, CDR2 ANQGSEA. The CDR3 reads CSVDPGGSQPQHF. CDR3 in DNA: TGCAGCGTTGATCCGGGGGGCAGTCAGCCCCAGCATTTT.

V is TRBV15 and J is TRBJ2-4; 8 positions match TRBD1. V lost 3 bases and J lost 6; bases outside the gene matches: 7. The germline V gene encodes CDR1 LNHNV and CDR2 YYDKDF (reference sequence). The CDR3 loop spans 15 amino acids. The CDR3 DNA sequence: TGTGCCACCAGCAGGTTCGGGACAGGAAGAAACATTCAGTACTTC. Translated, it gives CATSRFGTGRNIQYF. Full variable domain (remainder filled in from reference TRBV15 and TRBJ2-4): DAMVIQNPRYQVTQFGKPVTLSCSQTLNHNVMYWYQQKSSQAPKLLFHYYDKDFNNEADTPDNFQSRRPNTSFCFLDIRSPGLGDTAMYLCATSRFGTGRNIQYFGAGTRLSVL.

The rearrangement uses TRBV29-1 and TRBJ2-1; 11 positions match TRBD2. J lost 8 bases, V lost 5 bases, and 14 bases had no gene match. Germline assignment: CDR1 SQVTM and CDR2 ANQGSEA. CDR3 length equals 16 residues. CDR3 in DNA: TGCAGCGTTCTTGCTTCCTCTAGCGGGAGGATCTATGAGCAGTTCTTC. Encoded protein: CSVLASSSGRIYEQFF.

The chain employs TRBV23-1 and TRBJ2-7; D is perhaps TRBD2 (6 bases). Being an ORF, TRBV23-1 has a function that is uncertain. V gave up 4 bases and J gave up 7 bases, with 17 bases separating them. This CDR3 has 14 amino acids. Here the CDR3 reads CASSPGGPGREQYF. As DNA, the CDR3 is TGCGCCAGCAGTCCCGGAGGGCCCGGGAGAGAGCAGTACTTC.

The V call is TRBV7-6, the J call TRBJ2-7; either TRBD1 or TRBD2 may fit D (5 bases each). Germline V gene sequence: CDR1 SGHVS, CDR2 FNYEAQ. V lost 4 bases and J 1 base, leaving 11 bases between the germline ends. The CDR3 spans 14 residues. CDR3 sequence reads: CASSSGPVSYEQYF. CDR3 DNA: TGTGCCAGCAGCTCGGGACCTGTTTCCTACGAGCAGTACTTC. Using reference TRBV7-6 and TRBJ2-7 for the parts outside the CDR3, the full variable domain is GAGVSQSPRYKVTKRGQDVALRCDPISGHVSLYWYRQALGQGPEFLTYFNYEAQQDKSGLPNDRFSAERPEGSISTLTIQRTEQRDSAMYRCASSSGPVSYEQYFGPGTRLTVT.

The chain is built from TRBV28 and TRBJ1-2; D remains ambiguous. Trimming pared 4 bases from V and 4 bases from J, leaving 19 bases between. Germline V gene data show CDR1 as MDHEN and CDR2 as SYDVKM. CDR3 length equals 16 residues. This chain's CDR3 is CASSSRVTQSVYGYTF. CDR3 nucleotide sequence: TGTGCCAGCAGTTCAAGAGTAACACAGAGCGTCTATGGCTACACCTTC.

This clone has just a few counts. The V gene is TRBV29-1, the J gene TRBJ1-1; D perhaps matches TRBD1 (5 bases). Per the germline V gene, CDR1 is SQVTM and CDR2 is ANQGSEA. V was shortened by 7 bases and J by 4 bases, with 19 bases between the two germline ends. The CDR3 runs to 14 residues. This CDR3 reads CSAGGDYRSTEAFF. CDR3 coding DNA: TGCAGCGCCGGCGGGGACTACCGGAGCACTGAAGCTTTCTTT. Full variable domain (remainder filled in from reference TRBV29-1 and TRBJ1-1): SAVISQKPSRDICQRGTSLTIQCQVDSQVTMMFWYRQQPGQSLTLIATANQGSEATYESGFVIDKFPISRPNLTFSTLTVSNMSPEDSSIYLCSAGGDYRSTEAFFGQGTRLTVV.

The gene calls are TRBV10-1 and TRBJ2-1, with 13 bases aligning to TRBD2. Germline assignment: CDR1 WNHNN and CDR2 SYGVQD (reference sequence). The CDR3 sequence is 16 residues long. V lost 3 bases, J lost 7 bases, and 6 bases stayed unmatched. Here the CDR3 reads CASSEILAGGSNEQFF. CDR3 in DNA: TGCGCCAGCAGTGAAATACTAGCGGGAGGGTCTAATGAGCAGTTCTTC.

The V and J genes are TRBV5-1 and TRBJ2-1, with a weak D call TRBD2 (7 bases). Germline V gives CDR1 SGHRS, CDR2 YFSETQ. V lost 2 bases to trimming and J lost 8 bases, with 20 bases between them. This CDR3 is 16 amino acids long. CDR3 DNA sequence: TGCGCCAGCAGCTTTTTGGCGGGGGCGCCGGCCGATGAGCAGTTCTTC. Its translation is CASSFLAGAPADEQFF.